The 20 T cell receptor beta chains below all came from one sample that was sequenced in a study of vaccination effects on CD4 cells after COVID-19. Sequencing followed a ViraFEST assay step that expanded antigen-specific CD4+ T cells with viral peptide pools. Researchers isolated CD4+ T cells once approximately 10 days of culture had elapsed. Every participant took two doses of the BNT162b2 or mRNA-1273 vaccine. Data came from immunoSEQ multiplex PCR; TCRdb stores just in-frame clones and leaves some out. Of approximately 70,000 clones listed, around 81% are singletons. No antigen has been identified for these receptors. This specimen consisted of CD4+ T cells from PBMCs cultured with HCoV-229E spike peptides, obtained after COVID-19 vaccination. Receptors originate from a human donor who received a COVID-19 vaccine.

The gene calls are TRBV6-4 and TRBJ2-2; TRBD2 agrees at 13 bases. CDR3 length: 15 residues. Germline assignment: CDR1 MRHNA and CDR2 SNTAGT. Unmatched junction bases numbered 4, after V lost 6 bases and J lost 6 bases. CDR3 DNA sequence: TGTGCCAGCAGAGGACTAGCGGGGGCCGCCGGGGAGCTGTTTTTT. Its protein is CASRGLAGAAGELFF.

The J gene is TRBJ1-1, the V gene TRBV18, with a weak D call TRBD1 (5 bases). Germline values: CDR1 KGHSH, CDR2 LQKENI. The CDR3 runs to 14 residues. With 5 bases removed from V and 8 bases from J, the gap between germline ends came to 18 bases. The CDR3 sequence is CASSTGMVAGEAFF. For the CDR3, the DNA is TGTGCCAGCTCAACAGGAATGGTGGCAGGAGAAGCTTTCTTT. The variable domain in full, with the rest retrieved from reference TRBV18 and TRBJ1-1, is NAGVMQNPRHLVRRRGQEARLRCSPMKGHSHVYWYRQLPEEGLKFMVYLQKENIIDESGMPKERFSAEFPKEGPSILRIQQVVRGDSAAYFCASSTGMVAGEAFFGQGTRLTVV.

The rearrangement joins TRBV5-1 to TRBJ1-6; 7 bases align to TRBD1. Germline CDR1 and CDR2: SGHRS and YFSETQ. This CDR3 contains 16 residues. Trimming removed 5 bases from V and 5 bases from J; junction bases left unmatched: 10. The CDR3, as DNA: TGCGCCAGCAGGGCCCGCCGGGACAGTGATAATTCACCCCTCCACTTT. Translating it yields CASRARRDSDNSPLHF.

The chain employs TRBV19 and TRBJ1-4; 8 nucleotides match TRBD1. Germline V gene data show CDR1 as LNHDA and CDR2 as SQIVND (reference sequence). The CDR3 covers 16 residues. The V segment lost 3 bases and the J segment 3 bases; nucleotides outside the gene matches: 6. CDR3 residues: CASSITTGGSNEKLFF. CDR3 nucleotide sequence: TGTGCCAGTAGTATCACAACAGGGGGGTCTAATGAAAAACTGTTTTTT. The full variable domain, in which reference TRBV19 and TRBJ1-4 provide the parts outside the CDR3, is DGGITQSPKYLFRKEGQNVTLSCEQNLNHDAMYWYRQDPGQGLRLIYYSQIVNDFQKGDIAEGYSVSREKKESFPLTVTSAQKNPTAFYLCASSITTGGSNEKLFFGSGTQLSVL.

This clone was counted only a few times. V usage is TRBV5-1 and J usage is TRBJ1-1, with 8 positions matching TRBD1. The V and J ends lost 2 bases and 2 bases, in that order; junction bases with no gene match: 11. This CDR3 has 17 amino acids. Germline CDR1 is SGHRS and CDR2 is YFSETQ. CDR3 sequence (DNA): TGCGCCAGCAGCTTATGGCAGGGGGCAATTAAAAACACTGAAGCTTTCTTT. Translation gives CASSLWQGAIKNTEAFF. The variable domain in full, completed from reference TRBV5-1 and TRBJ1-1, reads KAGVTQTPRYLIKTRGQQVTLSCSPISGHRSVSWYQQTPGQGLQFLFEYFSETQRNKGNFPGRFSGRQFSNSRSEMNVSTLELGDSALYLCASSLWQGAIKNTEAFFGQGTRLTVV.

The chain combines TRBV6-5 with TRBJ1-2; 11 bases line up with TRBD1. V was clipped by 5 bases and J by 5 bases; unmatched bases: 7. Germline V CDR1 and CDR2: MNHEY, SVGAGI. The CDR3 contains 15 residues. The CDR3 coding sequence is TGTGCCAGCAGTCAGAGGGACAGGGGGATATATGGCTACACCTTC. It translates to CASSQRDRGIYGYTF.

The rearrangement links TRBV4-1 to TRBJ2-3; D not certain. The CDR3 runs 15 residues. From germline, CDR1 is MGHRA and CDR2 YSYEKL. Trimming took 0 bases from V and 5 from J, leaving 12 bases between them. This CDR3 reads CASSQDLRVGDTQYF. The CDR3 coding sequence is TGCGCCAGCAGCCAAGATCTTAGGGTTGGAGATACGCAGTATTTT.

J is TRBJ1-1 and V is TRBV5-1; D ambiguous. Germline V gives CDR1 SGHRS, CDR2 YFSETQ. V gave up 4 bases and J gave up 10 bases, with 14 bases separating them. The CDR3 is 12 amino acids. CDR3 nucleotide sequence: TGCGCCAGCAGCACCGAAGCGGCCTCAGCTTTCTTT. It is translated as CASSTEAASAFF.

The chain carries TRBV2 and TRBJ1-6, with 9 bases lining up with TRBD1. The CDR3 totals 16 residues. Germline CDR1 is SNHLY and CDR2 is FYNNEI. V lost 4 bases, J lost 9 bases, and 10 bases stayed unmatched. The CDR3 coding sequence is TGTGCCAGCAGTGGAGACGGGACAGGGAGTGGTTCACCCCTCCACTTT. It translates to CASSGDGTGSGSPLHF.

The V call is TRBV19, the J call TRBJ2-3, with 10 bases lining up with TRBD1. The CDR3 totals 17 residues. Unmatched junction bases numbered 17, after V lost 6 bases and J lost 8 bases. Germline CDR1 and CDR2: LNHDA and SQIVND (reference sequence). Written as DNA, the CDR3 is TGTGCCAGTAGCCATAACGGACAGGGGGTCGTTTGGGGTACGCAGTATTTT. Its protein product is CASSHNGQGVVWGTQYF.

This clone appeared a few times. The gene calls are TRBV5-1 and TRBJ1-5; maybe TRBD1 (6 bases). V lost 1 base and J 4 bases, leaving 9 bases between the germline ends. The CDR3 covers 14 residues. Germline values: CDR1 SGHRS, CDR2 YFSETQ. CDR3 in DNA: TGCGCCAGCAGCTTGTGGGGGGCGAATCAGCCCCAGCATTTT. This codes for CASSLWGANQPQHF.

CDR3 sequence reads: CAAGQGSGNTIYF. The CDR3 DNA follows: TGTGCGGCGGGGCAGGGCTCTGGAAACACCATATATTTT. This chain uses TRBV7-8 with TRBJ1-3, with a possible D match to TRBD1 (5 bases). The CDR3 runs 13 residues. Germline CDR1 is SGHVS and CDR2 is FQNEAQ.

The rearrangement links TRBV2 to TRBJ2-3; 10 nucleotides line up with TRBD2. Unmatched junction bases numbered 4, after V lost 6 bases and J lost 1 base. The CDR3 covers 15 residues. Germline CDR1 SNHLY, CDR2 FYNNEI. The CDR3 is CASSVGTSGTDTQYF. The DNA of the CDR3 is TGTGCCAGCAGCGTTGGGACTAGCGGCACAGATACGCAGTATTTT.

This rearrangement joins TRBV24-1 to TRBJ2-2; D might be TRBD2 (7 bases). V lost 3 bases to trimming and J lost 7 bases, with 14 bases between them. Germline V gene lookup returns CDR1 KGHDR and CDR2 SFDVKD. The CDR3 totals 15 residues. The CDR3 coding sequence is TGTGCCACCAGTGATCCCGGGGGGCCCAGCGGGGAGCTGTTTTTT. Translating gives CATSDPGGPSGELFF.

This chain links TRBV7-2 with TRBJ1-5; TRBD1 aligns across 8 bases. Germline V lookup: CDR1 SGHTA, CDR2 FQGNSA. V shed 5 bases and J 6 bases; nucleotides not matched to a gene: 9. The CDR3 contains 15 residues. CDR3 sequence reads: CASSQVTGGGQPQHF. The CDR3 DNA follows: TGTGCCAGCAGCCAAGTAACAGGGGGGGGTCAGCCCCAGCATTTT.

This rearrangement joins TRBV18 to TRBJ1-2; D not resolved. V shed 2 bases and J shed 4 bases, with 11 bases lying between them. Germline CDR1 is KGHSH and CDR2 is LQKENI. The CDR3 length is 14 residues. The CDR3, as DNA: TGTGCCAGCTCACCAGGCAGCGAGCCCTATGGCTACACCTTC. This codes for CASSPGSEPYGYTF.

The V call is TRBV9, the J call TRBJ1-4; 7 bases align to TRBD1. CDR3 size: 15 residues. Unmatched junction bases numbered 8, after V lost 2 bases and J lost 7 bases. Per germline, CDR1 SGDLS and CDR2 YYNGEE. The CDR3 spells CASSVSTGVGEKLFF. The CDR3 region has the DNA TGTGCCAGCAGCGTTAGTACAGGGGTAGGTGAAAAACTGTTTTTT. Drawing the rest from reference TRBV9 and TRBJ1-4, the complete variable domain is DSGVTQTPKHLITATGQRVTLRCSPRSGDLSVYWYQQSLDQGLQFLIQYYNGEERAKGNILERFSAQQFPDLHSELNLSSLELGDSALYFCASSVSTGVGEKLFFGSGTQLSVL.

V and J are TRBV7-3 and TRBJ1-1; D is perhaps TRBD1 (6 bases). Germline V gene lookup returns CDR1 SGHTA and CDR2 FQGTGA. The CDR3 consists of 14 residues. With 5 bases removed from V and 1 base from J, the gap between germline ends came to 11 bases. The CDR3 protein is CASSPAGENTEAFF. CDR3 nucleotide sequence: TGTGCCAGCAGCCCTGCAGGGGAGAACACTGAAGCTTTCTTT.

The chain uses TRBV24-1 and TRBJ1-2; unclear D gene. Per germline, CDR1 KGHDR and CDR2 SFDVKD. CDR3 length: 12 residues. V lost 3 bases and J 2 bases, leaving 3 bases between the germline ends. CDR3 DNA: TGTGCCACCAGTGATCAGAACTATGGCTACACCTTC. Protein sequence: CATSDQNYGYTF.

The chain recombines TRBV9 with TRBJ2-6, with a possible D match to TRBD2 (7 bases). V was shortened by 0 bases and J by 0 bases, with 19 bases between the two germline ends. CDR1 and CDR2 from the germline V gene are SGDLS and YYNGEE. The CDR3 loop spans 20 amino acids. The CDR3 protein is CASSVDGGGLRASGANVLTF. The CDR3 coding sequence is TGTGCCAGCAGCGTAGATGGGGGGGGGCTTAGGGCCTCTGGGGCCAACGTCCTGACTTTC.